The clone carrying this T cell receptor (beta chain) was seen only a few times. An end of the junction differs from the germline gene, which may be a read error. This entry comes from a study of T cell repertoires in cytomegalovirus infection. About the study: Through public TCR beta signatures, both CMV infection and matching HLA type were indicated.

The germline gives CDR1 MGHRA, CDR2 YSYEKL. The CDR3 is 15 residues long. TCRdb analysed the reads with MiXCR anew, one entry per CDR3 protein. The sample carries 130,000 or so distinct CDR3 sequences, 5.5% to 7% recorded once. This sequence joins TRBV4-1 and TRBJ1-1, with D tentatively TRBD1 (5 bases). The sample consisted of PBMCs. The receptor's source is a human donor in good health (CMV status not recorded). Some clones in this sample may be carry-over from other donors' samples. CDR3 region: CASSREGQLNTEAFF. In nucleotides, the CDR3 is TGTGCCAGCAGCCGCGAGGGGCAGTTGAACACTGAAGCTTTCTTT.